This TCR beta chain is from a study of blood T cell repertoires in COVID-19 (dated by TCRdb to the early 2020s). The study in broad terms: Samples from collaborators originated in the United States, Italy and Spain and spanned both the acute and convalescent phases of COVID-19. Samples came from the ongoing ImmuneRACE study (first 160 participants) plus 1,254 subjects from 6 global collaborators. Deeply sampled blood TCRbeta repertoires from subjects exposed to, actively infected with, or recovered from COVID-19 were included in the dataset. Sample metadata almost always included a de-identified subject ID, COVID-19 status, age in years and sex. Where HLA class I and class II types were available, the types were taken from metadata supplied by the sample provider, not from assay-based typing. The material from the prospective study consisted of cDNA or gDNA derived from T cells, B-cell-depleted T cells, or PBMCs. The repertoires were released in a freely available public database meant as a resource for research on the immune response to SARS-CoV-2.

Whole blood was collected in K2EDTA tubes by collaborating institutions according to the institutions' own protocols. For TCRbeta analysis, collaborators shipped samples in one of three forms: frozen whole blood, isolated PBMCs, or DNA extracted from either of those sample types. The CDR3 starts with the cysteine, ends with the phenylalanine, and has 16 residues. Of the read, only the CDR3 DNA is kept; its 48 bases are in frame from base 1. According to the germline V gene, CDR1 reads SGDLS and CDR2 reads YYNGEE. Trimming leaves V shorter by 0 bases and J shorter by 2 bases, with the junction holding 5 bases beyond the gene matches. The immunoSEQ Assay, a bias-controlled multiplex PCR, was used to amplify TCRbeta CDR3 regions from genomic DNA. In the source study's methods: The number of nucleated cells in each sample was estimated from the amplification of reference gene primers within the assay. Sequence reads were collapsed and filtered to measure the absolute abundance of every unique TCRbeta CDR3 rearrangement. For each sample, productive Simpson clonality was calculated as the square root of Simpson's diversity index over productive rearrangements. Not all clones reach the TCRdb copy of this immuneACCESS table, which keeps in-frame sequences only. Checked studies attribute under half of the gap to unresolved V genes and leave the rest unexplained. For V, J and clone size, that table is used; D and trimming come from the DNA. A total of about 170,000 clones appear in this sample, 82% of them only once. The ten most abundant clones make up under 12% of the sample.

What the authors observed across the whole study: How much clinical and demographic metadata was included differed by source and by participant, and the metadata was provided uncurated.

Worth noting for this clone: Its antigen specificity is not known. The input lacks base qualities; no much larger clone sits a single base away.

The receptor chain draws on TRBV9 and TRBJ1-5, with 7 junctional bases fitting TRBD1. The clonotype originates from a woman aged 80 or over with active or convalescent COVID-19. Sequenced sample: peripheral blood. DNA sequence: TGTGCCAGCAGCGTAGACATTGGGACAGGCAATCAGCCCCAGCATTTT. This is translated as CASSVDIGTGNQPQHF. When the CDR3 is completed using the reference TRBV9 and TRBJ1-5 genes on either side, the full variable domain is DSGVTQTPKHLITATGQRVTLRCSPRSGDLSVYWYQQSLDQGLQFLIQYYNGEERAKGNILERFSAQQFPDLHSELNLSSLELGDSALYFCASSVDIGTGNQPQHFGDGTRLSIL.